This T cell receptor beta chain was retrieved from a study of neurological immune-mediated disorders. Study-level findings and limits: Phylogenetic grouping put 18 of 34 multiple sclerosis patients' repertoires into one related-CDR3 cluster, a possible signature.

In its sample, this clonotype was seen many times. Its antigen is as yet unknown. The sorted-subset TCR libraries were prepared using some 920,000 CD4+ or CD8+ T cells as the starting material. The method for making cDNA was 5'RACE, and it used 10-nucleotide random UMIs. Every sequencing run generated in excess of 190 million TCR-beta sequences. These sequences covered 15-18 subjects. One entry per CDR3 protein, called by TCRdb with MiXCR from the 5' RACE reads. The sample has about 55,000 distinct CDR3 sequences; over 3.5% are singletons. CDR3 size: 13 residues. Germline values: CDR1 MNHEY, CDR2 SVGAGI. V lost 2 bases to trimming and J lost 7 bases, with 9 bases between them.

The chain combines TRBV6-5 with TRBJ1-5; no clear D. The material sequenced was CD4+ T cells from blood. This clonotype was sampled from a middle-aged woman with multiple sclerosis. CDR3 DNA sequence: TGTGCCAGCAGTTACGGGGAGTTGCAGCCCCAGCATTTT. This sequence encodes CASSYGELQPQHF.